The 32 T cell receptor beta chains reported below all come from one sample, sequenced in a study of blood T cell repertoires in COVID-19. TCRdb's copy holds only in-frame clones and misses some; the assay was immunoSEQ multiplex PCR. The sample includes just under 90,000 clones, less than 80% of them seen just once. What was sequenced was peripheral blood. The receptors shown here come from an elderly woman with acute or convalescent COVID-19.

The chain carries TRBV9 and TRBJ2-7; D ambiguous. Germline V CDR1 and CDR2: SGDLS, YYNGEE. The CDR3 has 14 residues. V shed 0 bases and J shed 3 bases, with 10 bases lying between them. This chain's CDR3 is CASSVGLERYEQYF. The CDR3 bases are TGTGCCAGCAGCGTAGGACTGGAGCGCTACGAGCAGTACTTC.

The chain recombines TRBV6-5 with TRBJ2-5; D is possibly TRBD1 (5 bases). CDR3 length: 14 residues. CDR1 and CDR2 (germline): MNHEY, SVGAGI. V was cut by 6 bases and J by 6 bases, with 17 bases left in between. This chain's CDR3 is CASRNRTLGKTQYF. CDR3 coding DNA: TGTGCCAGCAGGAACAGGACACTGGGGAAGACCCAGTACTTC.

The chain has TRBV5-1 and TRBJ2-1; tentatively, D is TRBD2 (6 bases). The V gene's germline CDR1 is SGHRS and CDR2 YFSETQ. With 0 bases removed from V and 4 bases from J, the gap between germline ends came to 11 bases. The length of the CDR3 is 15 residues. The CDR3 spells CASSLGLGLYNEQFF. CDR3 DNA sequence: TGCGCCAGCAGCTTGGGACTAGGACTGTACAATGAGCAGTTCTTC.

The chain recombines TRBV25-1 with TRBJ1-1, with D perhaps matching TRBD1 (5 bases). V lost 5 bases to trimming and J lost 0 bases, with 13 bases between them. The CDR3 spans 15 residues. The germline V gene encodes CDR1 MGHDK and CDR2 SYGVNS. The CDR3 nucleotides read TGTGCCAGCAGTTCCTCAGAAGGGGTGAACACTGAAGCTTTCTTT. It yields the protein CASSSSEGVNTEAFF.

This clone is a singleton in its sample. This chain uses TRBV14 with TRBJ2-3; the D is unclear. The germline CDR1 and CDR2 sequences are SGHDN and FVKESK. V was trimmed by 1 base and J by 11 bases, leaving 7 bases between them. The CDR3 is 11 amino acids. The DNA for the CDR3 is TGTGCCAGCAGCCAAGGAGTTGAGCAGTATTTT. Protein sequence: CASSQGVEQYF. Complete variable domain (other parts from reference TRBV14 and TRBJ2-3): EAGVTQFPSHSVIEKGQTVTLRCDPISGHDNLYWYRRVMGKEIKFLLHFVKESKQDESGMPNNRFLAERTGGTYSTLKVQPAELEDSGVYFCASSQGVEQYFGPGTRLTVL.

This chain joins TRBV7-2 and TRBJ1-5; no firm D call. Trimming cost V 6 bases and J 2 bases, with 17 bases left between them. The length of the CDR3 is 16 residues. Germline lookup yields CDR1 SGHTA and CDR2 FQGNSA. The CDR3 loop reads CASSLGAGSGNQPQHF. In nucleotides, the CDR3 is TGTGCCAGCAGTCTAGGAGCGGGGTCGGGCAATCAGCCCCAGCATTTT.

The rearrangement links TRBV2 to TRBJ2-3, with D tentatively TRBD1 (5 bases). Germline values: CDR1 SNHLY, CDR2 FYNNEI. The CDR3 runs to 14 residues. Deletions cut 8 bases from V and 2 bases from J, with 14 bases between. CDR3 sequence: CASRRAGFTDTQYF. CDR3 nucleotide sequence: TGTGCCAGCCGGCGAGCAGGGTTCACAGATACGCAGTATTTT.

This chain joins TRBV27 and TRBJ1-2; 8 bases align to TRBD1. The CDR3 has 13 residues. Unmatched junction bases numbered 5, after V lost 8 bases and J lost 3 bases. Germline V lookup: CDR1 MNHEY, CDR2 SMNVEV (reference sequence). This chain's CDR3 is CASALQGDYGYTF. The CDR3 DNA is TGTGCCAGCGCTTTACAGGGGGACTATGGCTACACCTTC.

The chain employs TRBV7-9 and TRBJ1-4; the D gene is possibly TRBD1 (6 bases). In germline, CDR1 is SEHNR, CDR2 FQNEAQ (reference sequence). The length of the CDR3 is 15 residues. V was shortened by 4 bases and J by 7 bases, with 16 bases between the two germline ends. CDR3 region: CASSSRTVISEKLFF. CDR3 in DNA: TGTGCCAGCAGCTCGAGGACAGTTATAAGTGAAAAACTGTTTTTT. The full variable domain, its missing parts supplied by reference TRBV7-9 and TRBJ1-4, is DTGVSQNPRHKITKRGQNVTFRCDPISEHNRLYWYRQTLGQGPEFLTYFQNEAQLEKSRLLSDRFSAERPKGSFSTLEIQRTEQGDSAMYLCASSSRTVISEKLFFGSGTQLSVL.

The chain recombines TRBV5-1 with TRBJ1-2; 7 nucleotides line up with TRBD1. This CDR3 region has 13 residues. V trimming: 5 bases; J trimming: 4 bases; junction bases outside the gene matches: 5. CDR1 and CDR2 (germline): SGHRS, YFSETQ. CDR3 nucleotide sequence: TGCGCCAGCAGGACAGGGCTCGGCTATGGCTACACCTTC. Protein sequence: CASRTGLGYGYTF.

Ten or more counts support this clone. CDR3 nucleotide sequence: TGCGCCAGCAGCCAAGTGGGGGTTAAGGGCGGACTAAGCTATGGCTACACCTTC. Its protein product is CASSQVGVKGGLSYGYTF. The chain carries TRBV4-1 and TRBJ1-2; TRBD1 might be the D (5 bases). The CDR3 loop spans 18 amino acids. The V gene lost 1 base and the J gene lost 4 bases, with 22 bases spanning the gap. Per the germline V gene, CDR1 is MGHRA and CDR2 is YSYEKL.

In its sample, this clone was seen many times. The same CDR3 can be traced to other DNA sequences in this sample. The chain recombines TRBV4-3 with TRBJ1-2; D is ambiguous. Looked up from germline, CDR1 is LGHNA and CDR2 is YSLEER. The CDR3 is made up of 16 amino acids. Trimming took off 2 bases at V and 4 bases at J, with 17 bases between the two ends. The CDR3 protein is CASSQLLALEAYGYTF. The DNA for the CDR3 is TGCGCCAGCAGCCAACTACTCGCCCTTGAGGCCTATGGCTACACCTTC.

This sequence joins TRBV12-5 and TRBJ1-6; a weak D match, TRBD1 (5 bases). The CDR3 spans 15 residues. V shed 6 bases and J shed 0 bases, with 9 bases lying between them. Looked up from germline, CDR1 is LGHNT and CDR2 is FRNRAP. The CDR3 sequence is CASGPGVSYNSPLHF. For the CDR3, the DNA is TGTGCTAGTGGCCCGGGGGTCTCCTATAATTCACCCCTCCACTTT.

In DNA form, the CDR3 reads TGTGCCAGCAGCTTGGGGGACAGGGGTTCACCCCTCCACTTT. Translation gives CASSLGDRGSPLHF. The genes are TRBV5-8 and TRBJ1-6; 10 bases are a match to TRBD1. This CDR3 has 14 amino acids. Germline trimming cut 0 bases from V and 9 bases from J; bases unmatched to any gene: 0. The V gene's germline CDR1 is SGHTS and CDR2 YDEGEE.

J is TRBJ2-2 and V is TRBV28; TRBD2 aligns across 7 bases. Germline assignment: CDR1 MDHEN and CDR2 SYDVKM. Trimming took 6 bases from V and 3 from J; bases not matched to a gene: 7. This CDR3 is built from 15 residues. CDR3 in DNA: TGTGCCAGCAGGAACGGGGGGTCCGACACCGGGGAGCTGTTTTTT. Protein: CASRNGGSDTGELFF.

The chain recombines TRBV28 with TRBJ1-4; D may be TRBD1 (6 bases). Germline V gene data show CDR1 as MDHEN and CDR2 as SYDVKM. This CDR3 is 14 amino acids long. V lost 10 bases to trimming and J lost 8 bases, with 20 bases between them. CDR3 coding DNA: TGTGCCACCAGCCCTCACAGGGAAGGGGAAAAACTGTTTTTT. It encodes CATSPHREGEKLFF.

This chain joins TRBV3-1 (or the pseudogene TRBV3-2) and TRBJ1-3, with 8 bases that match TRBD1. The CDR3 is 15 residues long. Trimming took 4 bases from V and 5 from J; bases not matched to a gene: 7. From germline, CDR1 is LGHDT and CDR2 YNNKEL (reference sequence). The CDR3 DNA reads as TGTGCCAGCAGCCTCGGGACAGGATATCGAAACACCATATATTTT. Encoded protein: CASSLGTGYRNTIYF.

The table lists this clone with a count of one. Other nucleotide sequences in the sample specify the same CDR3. The CDR3 bases are TGTGCCACCAGCAGAGGGGACAGCAACTATGGCTACACCTTC. Protein product: CATSRGDSNYGYTF. The V call is TRBV15, the J call TRBJ1-2; TRBD1 agrees at 7 bases. V gave up 1 base and J gave up 2 bases; unmatched junction bases: 1. This CDR3 has 14 residues. CDR1 LNHNV and CDR2 YYDKDF come from the germline V gene (reference sequence).

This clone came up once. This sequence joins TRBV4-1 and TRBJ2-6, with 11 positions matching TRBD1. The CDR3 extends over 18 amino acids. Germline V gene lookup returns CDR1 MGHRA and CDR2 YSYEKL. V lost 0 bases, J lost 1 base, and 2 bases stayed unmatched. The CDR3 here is CASSQEGQGASGANVLTF. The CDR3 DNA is TGCGCCAGCAGCCAAGAAGGACAGGGGGCGTCTGGGGCCAACGTCCTGACTTTC.

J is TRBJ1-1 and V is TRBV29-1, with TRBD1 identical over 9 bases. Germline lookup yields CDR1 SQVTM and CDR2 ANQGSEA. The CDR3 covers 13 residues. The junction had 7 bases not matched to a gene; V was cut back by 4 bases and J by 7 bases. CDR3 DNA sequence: TGCAGCGTTGGGGGACAGGGAACCGGTGAAGCTTTCTTT. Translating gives CSVGGQGTGEAFF.

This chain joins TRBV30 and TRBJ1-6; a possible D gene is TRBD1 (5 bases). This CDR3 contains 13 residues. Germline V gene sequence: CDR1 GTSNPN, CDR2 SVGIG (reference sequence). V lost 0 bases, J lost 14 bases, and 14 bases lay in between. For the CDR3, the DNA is TGTGCCTGGAGTGTACAGGCGGCTGGGACCCTCCACTTT. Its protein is CAWSVQAAGTLHF.

CDR3 bases: TGTGCCAGCTCACCAAATGAGTACGAGCAGTACTTC. Translated, it gives CASSPNEYEQYF. The chain uses TRBV18 and TRBJ2-7; D unresolved. V was pared by 2 bases and J by 4 bases, with 6 bases between. The germline V gene encodes CDR1 KGHSH and CDR2 LQKENI. The CDR3 has 12 amino acids.

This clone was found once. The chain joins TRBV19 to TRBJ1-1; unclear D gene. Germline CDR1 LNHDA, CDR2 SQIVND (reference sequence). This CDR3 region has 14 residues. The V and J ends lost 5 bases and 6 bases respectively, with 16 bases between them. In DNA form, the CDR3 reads TGTGCCAGTAGTTCCAGGCCGGACGGGGCTGAAGCTTTCTTT. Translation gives CASSSRPDGAEAFF.

The CDR3 reads CASSFNRPTNEKLFF. In DNA, the CDR3 is TGTGCCAGCAGCTTTAACAGACCAACTAATGAAAAACTGTTTTTT. V usage is TRBV5-8 and J usage is TRBJ1-4; D is undetermined. The germline gives CDR1 SGHTS, CDR2 YDEGEE. Trimming pared 2 bases from V and 0 bases from J, leaving 8 bases between. The CDR3 runs 15 residues.

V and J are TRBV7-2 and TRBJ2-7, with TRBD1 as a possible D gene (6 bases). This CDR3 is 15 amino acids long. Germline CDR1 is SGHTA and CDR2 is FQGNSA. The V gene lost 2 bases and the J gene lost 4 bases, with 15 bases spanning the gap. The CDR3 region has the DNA TGTGCCAGCAGCTTAACGTCGTCAGGGGCGTACGAGCAGTACTTC. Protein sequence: CASSLTSSGAYEQYF.

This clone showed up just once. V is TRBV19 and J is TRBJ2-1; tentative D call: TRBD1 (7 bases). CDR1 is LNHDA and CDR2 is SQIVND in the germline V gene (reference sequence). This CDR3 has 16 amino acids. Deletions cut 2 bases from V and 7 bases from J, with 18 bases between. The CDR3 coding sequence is TGTGCCAGTAGTATACCTCGGGAGACAGGGAGAAATGAGCAGTTCTTC. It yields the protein CASSIPRETGRNEQFF.

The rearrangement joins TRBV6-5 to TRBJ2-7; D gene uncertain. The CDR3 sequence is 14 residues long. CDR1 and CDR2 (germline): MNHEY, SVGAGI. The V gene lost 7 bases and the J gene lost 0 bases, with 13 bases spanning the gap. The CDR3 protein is CASTQMLASYEQYF. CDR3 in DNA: TGTGCCAGCACCCAAATGCTGGCCTCCTACGAGCAGTACTTC.

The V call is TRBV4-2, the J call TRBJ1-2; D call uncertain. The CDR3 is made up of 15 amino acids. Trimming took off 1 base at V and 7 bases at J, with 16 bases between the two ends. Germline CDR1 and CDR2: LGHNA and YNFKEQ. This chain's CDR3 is CASSQVSGFGSGYTF. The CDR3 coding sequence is TGTGCCAGCAGCCAAGTATCGGGCTTTGGGAGTGGCTACACCTTC.

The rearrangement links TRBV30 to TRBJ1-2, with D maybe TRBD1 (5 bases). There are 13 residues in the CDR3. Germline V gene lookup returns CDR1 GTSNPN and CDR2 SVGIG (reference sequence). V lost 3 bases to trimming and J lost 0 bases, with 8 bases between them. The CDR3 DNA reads TGTGCCTGGAGGACAGCTACTAACTATGGCTACACCTTC. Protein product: CAWRTATNYGYTF.

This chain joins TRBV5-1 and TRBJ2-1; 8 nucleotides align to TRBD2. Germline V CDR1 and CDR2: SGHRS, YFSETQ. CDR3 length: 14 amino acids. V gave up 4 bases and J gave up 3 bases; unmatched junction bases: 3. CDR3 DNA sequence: TGCGCCAGCAGCCCCGGGGGGGTCTACAATGAGCAGTTCTTC. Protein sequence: CASSPGGVYNEQFF.

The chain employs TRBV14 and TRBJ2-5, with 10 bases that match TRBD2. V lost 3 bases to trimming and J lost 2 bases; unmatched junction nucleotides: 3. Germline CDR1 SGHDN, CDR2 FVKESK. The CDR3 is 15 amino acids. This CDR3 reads CASSQGTSAQETQYF. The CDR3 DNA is TGTGCCAGCAGCCAGGGGACTAGCGCACAAGAGACCCAGTACTTC.

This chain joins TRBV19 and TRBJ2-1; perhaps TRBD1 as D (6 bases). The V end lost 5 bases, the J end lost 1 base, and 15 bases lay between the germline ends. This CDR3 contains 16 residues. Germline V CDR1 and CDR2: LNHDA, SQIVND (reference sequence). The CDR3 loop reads CASSPPPRGSYNEQFF. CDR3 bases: TGTGCCAGTAGTCCTCCTCCGAGGGGGTCCTACAATGAGCAGTTCTTC.